The clone carrying this T cell receptor beta chain was recorded many times. The data belong to a study of T-cell reconstitution after alpha-beta-depleted transplantation in children. TCRbeta library preparation incorporated unique molecular identifiers. TCRdb itself ran the PCR reads through MiXCR, one entry per CDR3 protein. The sample holds about 160,000 distinct CDR3 sequences, around 10% seen once. Trimming removed 4 bases at V and 6 bases at J, with 15 bases between. The CDR3 spans 14 residues. CDR1 MNHNS and CDR2 SASEGT come from the germline V gene. This chain links TRBV6-1 with TRBJ1-2; unclear D gene. This clonotype was obtained from a boy aged 2-9 years with acute myeloid leukemia, due to receive a stem cell transplant. This specimen consisted of PBMCs, obtained before TCRalphabeta/CD19-depleted stem cell transplant. The CDR3 here is CASSGRWRAHGYTF. The CDR3 DNA reads as TGTGCCAGCAGTGGACGGTGGAGGGCCCATGGCTACACCTTC.